Listed here are 3 T cell receptor beta chains from one sample, sequenced in a study of Graves' ophthalmopathy and Graves' hyperthyroidism. TCR beta CDR3 regions were amplified from RNA transcripts. First-round RT-PCR employed HTBI primers, with a second-round multiplex PCR after it. TCRdb reanalysed the multiplex PCR reads using MiXCR and keeps one entry per CDR3 protein. The table includes around 400,000 distinct CDR3 sequences, 18% detected once. What was sequenced was peripheral blood. All receptors come from a woman under 30 with Graves' ophthalmopathy.

J is TRBJ2-5 and V is TRBV7-3; a weak D match, TRBD1 (6 bases). Germline V CDR1 and CDR2: SGHTA, FQGTGA. V was pared by 0 bases and J by 5 bases, with 16 bases between. The CDR3 is made up of 16 amino acids. The CDR3 nucleotides are TGTGCCAGCAGCTTAACGGGCCAGGGGCTGGGGGAGACCCAGTACTTC. It specifies CASSLTGQGLGETQYF.

In its sample, this clonotype was seen many times. The chain uses TRBV2 and TRBJ1-2; D uncertain. The CDR3 extends over 13 amino acids. V lost 1 base to trimming and J lost 4 bases, with 7 bases between them. Germline CDR1 is SNHLY and CDR2 is FYNNEI. CDR3 in DNA: TGTGCCAGCAGTGAAGGTTGGGCCTATGGCTACACCTTC. This gives the protein CASSEGWAYGYTF.

This clonotype was seen ten or more times. The chain joins TRBV6-2 or TRBV6-3 to TRBJ1-1; TRBD1 might be the D (6 bases). The CDR3 has 13 residues. Trimming removed 11 bases from V and 5 bases from J, with 18 bases in between. CDR1 is MNHEY and CDR2 is SVGEGT in the germline V gene. CDR3 bases: TGTGCCGGGGGGACGCAGGGGAAGACTGAAGCTTTCTTT. It codes for CAGGTQGKTEAFF.